These 18 T cell receptor beta chains share one sample of origin, sequenced in a study of blood T cells in healthy people across ages. A sample-barcoded 5' primer and a J-beta primer mix were used in a second PCR of roughly 7 to 11 cycles. TCRdb itself ran the 5' RACE reads through MiXCR, one entry per CDR3 protein. The repertoire consists of about 760,000 distinct CDR3 sequences, with around 50% occurring once and the leading ten covering 25% to 30%. What was sequenced was blood. Source of these receptors: a man aged 35-49 years in good health.

The CDR3 is CASSKETSGKTYEQYF. The CDR3 DNA reads as TGTGCCAGCAGCAAAGAAACTAGCGGAAAAACCTACGAGCAGTACTTC. The genes are TRBV21-1 and TRBJ2-7; the table's D call, TRBD2, was not checked against the DNA. TRBV21-1 is classified as a pseudogene. The CDR3 has 16 residues.

This clonotype turned up a few times. The rearrangement uses TRBV20-1 and TRBJ2-5; TRBD2 matches at 7 bases. The trim removed 0 bases at V and 1 base at J, leaving 2 bases unmatched. The germline V gene has CDR1 DFQATT and CDR2 SNEGSKA (reference sequence). CDR3 length: 14 residues. CDR3 DNA: TGCAGTGCTAGAGACGGGGGGACCCAAGAGACCCAGTACTTC. This sequence encodes CSARDGGTQETQYF.

V and J are TRBV7-2 and TRBJ1-5; D remains ambiguous. Between the trimmed V and J ends, which lost 1 base and 2 bases, there was a span of 6 bases. CDR3 length equals 14 residues. Germline V gene data show CDR1 as SGHTA and CDR2 as FQGNSA. In DNA, the CDR3 is TGTGCCAGCAGCTTAGTATTGGGCAATCAGCCCCAGCATTTT. Translation gives CASSLVLGNQPQHF.

The chain recombines TRBV7-2 with TRBJ2-3; D remains ambiguous. The CDR3 runs 15 residues. The V end was cut by 5 bases, the J end by 5 bases, with 17 bases between. The germline V gene has CDR1 SGHTA and CDR2 FQGNSA. CDR3 amino acids: CASSPGFGRRDTQYF. CDR3 coding DNA: TGTGCCAGCAGCCCCGGATTCGGTCGCCGAGATACGCAGTATTTT.

This clonotype was seen only a few times. Compared with germline, one end of the junction differs, possibly owing to a read error. V is TRBV29-1 and J is TRBJ2-6; D possibly corresponds to TRBD2 (5 bases). The CDR3 has 15 residues. Germline V gene lookup returns CDR1 SQVTM and CDR2 ANQGSEA. Written as DNA, the CDR3 is TGCAGCGTAGAAGAGTGGGGAGCCGGGGCCAACGTCCTGACTTTC. As protein: CSVEEWGAGANVLTF.

The V call is TRBV28, the J call TRBJ1-5; 7 bases are a match to TRBD1. Germline V gene data show CDR1 as MDHEN and CDR2 as SYDVKM. Trimming removed 7 bases from V and 5 bases from J; junction bases left unmatched: 20. This CDR3 spans 18 amino acids. CDR3 bases: TGTGCCAGCACCAAGACAGGGATTGAGTTGTTCGTAGATCAGCCCCAGCATTTT. This gives the protein CASTKTGIELFVDQPQHF.

This rearrangement joins TRBV13 to TRBJ2-3, with TRBD2 identical over 11 bases. From germline, CDR1 is PRHDT and CDR2 FYEKMQ (reference sequence). The V and J ends lost 4 bases and 2 bases, in that order; junction bases with no gene match: 5. This CDR3 has 16 amino acids. The CDR3 DNA sequence: TGTGCCAGCAGCTCGATGACTAGCGGGAACACAGATACGCAGTATTTT. Its protein product is CASSSMTSGNTDTQYF.

This clonotype was found a few times. The chain has TRBV4-3 and TRBJ1-2; no clear D. Trimming removed 0 bases from V and 3 bases from J, with 14 bases in between. Germline values: CDR1 LGHNA, CDR2 YSLEER. The CDR3 extends over 16 amino acids. CDR3 protein: CASSQDITNRDYGYTF. CDR3 coding DNA: TGCGCCAGCAGCCAAGATATAACAAATAGGGACTATGGCTACACCTTC.

The genes are TRBV28 and TRBJ2-5; 9 nucleotides align to TRBD1. This CDR3 has 14 residues. V lost 6 bases and J lost 1; bases outside the gene matches: 3. Per germline, CDR1 MDHEN and CDR2 SYDVKM. The CDR3 DNA reads as TGTGCCAGCAGGCGGGACAGGGTCCAAGAGACCCAGTACTTC. As protein: CASRRDRVQETQYF.

The rearrangement uses TRBV5-4 and TRBJ2-3; D unclear. The CDR3 sequence is 13 residues long. Germline V CDR1 and CDR2: SGHNT, YYREEE (reference sequence). The ends were cut back, 3 bases at V and 2 bases at J, with 7 bases in the middle. The CDR3 DNA is TGTGCCAGCAGCTCGGCCAACACAGATACGCAGTATTTT. This sequence encodes CASSSANTDTQYF.

This clonotype came up a few times. The gene calls are TRBV29-1 and TRBJ2-5, with D possibly matching TRBD2 (7 bases). This CDR3 spans 12 amino acids. CDR1 is SQVTM and CDR2 is ANQGSEA in the germline V gene. Trimming stripped 7 bases from V and 2 bases from J, with 11 bases between. In DNA, the CDR3 is TGCAGCGAGGGGGGGGGTCAAGAGACCCAGTACTTC. Translating gives CSEGGGQETQYF.

This clonotype was detected only a few times. This sequence joins TRBV7-3 and TRBJ2-5, with 7 bases fitting TRBD2. Gene TRBJ2-7 matches the end of the DNA better, so the J call may be wrong. Germline V lookup: CDR1 SGHTA, CDR2 FQGTGA. This CDR3 is 18 amino acids long. The CDR3 loop reads CASSTTPPDGGRAYEQYF. The CDR3 bases are TGTGCCAGCAGCACAACTCCACCCGATGGGGGGAGGGCCTACGAGCAGTACTTC.

The chain is built from TRBV20-1 and TRBJ2-7, with D perhaps TRBD2 (7 bases). From germline, CDR1 is DFQATT and CDR2 SNEGSKA (reference sequence). V shed 3 bases and J shed 0 bases, with 18 bases lying between them. The CDR3 has 16 residues. CDR3 sequence reads: CSASPRGRGSSYEQYF. In DNA form, the CDR3 reads TGCAGTGCTAGTCCCCGGGGGCGGGGGAGCTCCTACGAGCAGTACTTC.

The chain links TRBV5-1 to TRBJ2-1, with unresolved D. Trimming removed 4 bases from V and 0 bases from J, with 8 bases in between. The germline V gene encodes CDR1 SGHRS and CDR2 YFSETQ. The CDR3 covers 14 residues. This chain's CDR3 is CASSPESSYNEQFF. CDR3 DNA: TGCGCCAGCAGCCCGGAGAGCTCCTACAATGAGCAGTTCTTC.

The chain carries TRBV20-1 and TRBJ2-3; D is ambiguous. The V end lost 3 bases, the J end lost 1 base, and 14 bases lay between the germline ends. CDR3 size: 15 residues. The V gene's germline CDR1 is DFQATT and CDR2 SNEGSKA (reference sequence). CDR3 in amino acids: CSASHPARGTDTQYF. CDR3 DNA sequence: TGCAGTGCTAGTCATCCAGCCCGTGGCACAGATACGCAGTATTTT.

This clonotype was observed a few times. The rearrangement joins TRBV29-1 to TRBJ2-5; 10 positions match TRBD2. The end of the DNA is better explained by TRBJ2-7, so the J call may be wrong. Germline CDR1 and CDR2: SQVTM and ANQGSEA. The CDR3 spans 14 residues. This CDR3 is CSVAGASGSNEQYF. CDR3 bases: TGCAGCGTTGCAGGGGCTAGCGGGAGTAACGAGCAGTACTTC.

V gene TRBV30 combines with J gene TRBJ1-2; 8 bases align to TRBD1. Unmatched junction bases numbered 11, after V lost 4 bases and J lost 7 bases. CDR1 GTSNPN and CDR2 SVGIG come from the germline V gene (reference sequence). CDR3 length equals 14 residues. CDR3 in DNA: TGTGCCTGGAACCTCCTAGGGACAGGAGGTGGCTACACCTTC. Translated: CAWNLLGTGGGYTF.

V gene TRBV4-2 combines with J gene TRBJ2-1, with D possibly being TRBD2 (5 bases). The CDR3 has 12 residues. Germline values: CDR1 LGHNA, CDR2 YNFKEQ. V lost 1 base, J lost 11 bases, and 9 bases lay in between. The CDR3 DNA reads as TGTGCCAGCAGCCAAGGGAGGAGGAAGCAGTTCTTC. Protein product: CASSQGRRKQFF.